This is a list of T cell receptor beta chains from one sample in a study of radiation and T cells in renal cell carcinoma. TCRdb's copy holds only in-frame clones and misses some; the assay was immunoSEQ multiplex PCR. The profile covers about 150,000 clones, with less than 90% appearing a single time and 15% to 20% taken by the ten largest. The source was blood, collected from a patient whose treatment included radiotherapy and nephrectomy. Receptors were obtained from a woman in her forties or fifties with renal cell carcinoma. CDR3s include the opening cysteine and the closing phenylalanine or tryptophan. The D gene is left open where the match is weak. Size is stated for part of the rows, as once, few or many counts, or as a class when the clone is expanded.

CDR3aa,CDR3nt,v_gene,j_gene,abundance,d_gene
CASSADRPDSGNTIYF,TGCGCCAGCAGTGCTGATCGCCCAGACTCTGGAAACACCATATATTTT,TRBV10-1,TRBJ1-3,.,.
CASSDRETGELFF,TGTGCCAGCAGTGACAGGGAAACCGGGGAGCTGTTTTTT,TRBV6-1,TRBJ2-2,.,.
CASSIVAGGDTQYF,TGTGCCAGTAGTATAGTGGCAGGGGGGGATACGCAGTATTTT,TRBV19,TRBJ2-3,.,.
CASRLEALSYNEQFF,TGCGCCAGCCGCCTTGAGGCGCTCTCCTACAATGAGCAGTTCTTC,TRBV5-1,TRBJ2-1,.,.
CASSSTGTGRMNYGYTF,TGTGCCAGCAGTTCGACCGGGACAGGGAGAATGAACTATGGCTACACCTTC,TRBV28,TRBJ1-2,.,TRBD1
CASEDARTVSGNTIYF,TGTGCCAGCGAGGATGCCAGGACGGTCTCTGGAAACACCATATATTTT,TRBV2,TRBJ1-3,.,.
CASSLRGASGEKLFF,TGTGCCAGCAGCTTGAGGGGGGCATCCGGTGAAAAACTGTTTTTT,TRBV9,TRBJ1-4,.,.
CASSQRVAGGFDEQYF,TGTGCCAGCAGCCAGAGGGTGGCAGGGGGGTTTGACGAGCAGTACTTC,TRBV7-6,TRBJ2-7,.,.
CASSLERATYEQYF,TGTGCCAGCAGCTTGGAAAGGGCTACCTACGAGCAGTACTTC,TRBV5-4,TRBJ2-7,.,.
CASSLSGENTGELFF,TGTGCCAGCAGCTTATCAGGAGAGAACACCGGGGAGCTGTTTTTT,TRBV7-3,TRBJ2-2,.,.
CASSESGDPGKWFF,TGCGCCAGCAGTGAGTCCGGAGACCCAGGGAAGTGGTTCTTC,TRBV10-1,TRBJ2-1,.,.
CASKTGQSYSNQPQHF,TGTGCCAGCAAGACCGGACAGTCCTATAGCAATCAGCCCCAGCATTTT,TRBV2,TRBJ1-5,few,.
CASSGTGTSTDTQYF,TGTGCCAGCAGCGGGACCGGGACAAGCACAGATACGCAGTATTTT,TRBV7-9,TRBJ2-3,.,.
CASSLVDGGAGELFF,TGCGCCAGCAGCTTGGTTGATGGGGGGGCCGGGGAGCTGTTTTTT,TRBV5-1,TRBJ2-2,.,TRBD2
CASSLSGVQPQHF,TGTGCCAGCAGTTTATCTGGGGTTCAGCCCCAGCATTTT,TRBV27,TRBJ1-5,.,.
CASSPPAADTQYF,TGCGCCAGCAGCCCCCCCGCGGCAGATACGCAGTATTTT,TRBV5-1,TRBJ2-3,.,.
CASSFGGKYGYTF,TGTGCCAGCAGTTTTGGGGGGAAGTATGGCTACACCTTC,TRBV27,TRBJ1-2,.,.
CSVGDPRGFWSYEQFF,TGCAGCGTTGGGGACCCCAGGGGATTTTGGTCCTATGAGCAGTTCTTC,TRBV29-1,TRBJ2-1,.,.
CASMPGIGQPQHF,TGTGCCAGCATGCCAGGGATCGGTCAGCCCCAGCATTTT,TRBV6-5,TRBJ1-5,.,.
CASSLISSGNTIYF,TGTGCCAGCAGCTTGATTAGCTCTGGAAACACCATATATTTT,TRBV5-6,TRBJ1-3,.,.
CASSLGGGSSYNEQFF,TGCGCCAGCAGCTTGGGTGGAGGGAGCTCCTACAATGAGCAGTTCTTC,TRBV5-1,TRBJ2-1,.,.
CASSLDDTFYEQYF,TGTGCCAGCAGCTTAGATGACACCTTCTACGAGCAGTACTTC,TRBV11-2,TRBJ2-7,.,.
CASSSPGGPEAFF,TGTGCCAGTAGTAGCCCCGGCGGGCCTGAAGCTTTCTTT,TRBV19,TRBJ1-1,few,.